A single T cell receptor (beta chain) is shown here with its context. Its antigen is undetermined. The PCR ran on 60 Vbeta and 13 Jbeta primers. Clones were read by immunoSEQ multiplex PCR, and TCRdb kept only the in-frame ones, dropping some. The sample lists about 160,000 clones, around 76% occurring once. This record belongs to a study of cytomegalovirus exposure and HLA in healthy donors. Study-wide points: Reportedly, a later analysis found an Asian-associated ancestry cluster had fewer N-insertions than the roughly 700-donor mean. Published work reported that the classifier diagnosed cytomegalovirus status with high specificity and sensitivity. Per published accounts, TCR beta sequences correctly predicted the HLA-A and HLA-B alleles of most subjects.

This CDR3 contains 15 residues. V lost 2 bases and J lost 1, with 12 bases in between. The germline CDR1 and CDR2 sequences are GTSNPN and SVGIG (reference sequence). The V call is TRBV30, the J call TRBJ2-1; possibly TRBD2 for D (6 bases). This receptor was identified in a girl aged 10 to 17 in good health and CMV-seropositive. What was sequenced was PBMCs. The CDR3 loop reads CAWSSISGSYNEQFF. In nucleotides, the CDR3 is TGTGCCTGGAGTTCTATTAGCGGTTCCTACAATGAGCAGTTCTTC.